This entry describes one T cell receptor beta chain. Its antigen is unknown. PCR was performed using 60 Vbeta and 13 Jbeta primers. This table comes from immunoSEQ multiplex PCR, and its TCRdb copy is limited to in-frame clones, with some not included. The top ten hold more than 6% of the sample, which has 200,000 or so clones, around 80% seen once. CDR1 is LNHDA, CDR2 SQIVND, per germline (reference sequence). This CDR3 has 12 amino acids. This sample was included in a study of cytomegalovirus exposure and HLA in healthy donors. General observations from the study: Reports indicated that the classifier achieved high specificity and sensitivity in diagnosing cytomegalovirus status.

This sequence originates from a man aged 35 to 55 in good health and CMV-seropositive. The specimen was PBMCs. The chain combines TRBV19 with TRBJ2-5; unclear D gene. Judging by the DNA end, TRBJ2-7 fits better; the J call may be wrong. For the CDR3, the DNA is TGTGCCAGTAGTATAGGGAACTACGAGCAGTACTTC. Translated, it gives CASSIGNYEQYF.